A selection of T cell receptor beta chains follows, all from one sample in a study of human CD8 memory T cell subsets. TCRdb used MiXCR to reprocess the 5' RACE reads, holding one entry per CDR3 protein. The profile shows more than 6,000 distinct CDR3 sequences, about 3.9% of them singletons. The sample comprised CD8+ T cells from PBMCs. The receptors were gathered from a human donor in good health. Both conserved end residues are trimmed from each CDR3. D genes are given only for firm matches.

- TRBV10-1 9 ASSRQGELF
TRBD1 TRBV7-9 13 ASKFSGTAITEAF
TRBD1 TRBV6-6 16 ASSPLRGTGGNTGELF
TRBD1 TRBV7-2 14 ASSLVGTGGAETQY
TRBD1 TRBV12-3/TRBV12-4 12 ASSSGQGEETQY
- TRBV7-9 15 ASSAHGSIANTGELF
- TRBV2 10 ASTGPNNEQF
- TRBV7-9 14 ASSPLGGYANQPQH
- TRBV29-1 15 SVTLGEVWSPTDTQY
TRBD1 TRBV12-3/TRBV12-4 13 ASSYNRGPYNEQF
- TRBV27 10 ASSSGGLEQY
TRBD1 TRBV13 14 ASSSKRTGPNTEAF
- TRBV12-3/TRBV12-4 10 ASSMDSYGYT
TRBD2 TRBV11-2 14 ASSSFTAGVGETQY
- TRBV28 14 ASSLVLSALNNEQF
- TRBV29-1 11 SVEKPLYNEQF
- TRBV5-6 14 ASSLVTGTSNEKLF
- TRBV7-2 13 ASSLAPQPKGEAF
TRBD2 TRBV27 11 ASSGSSGLFPF
- TRBV28 12 AVLGLLGTDTQY
TRBD1 TRBV6-2/TRBV6-3 15 ASSSGTDLYSNQPQH
TRBD1 TRBV5-1 12 ASSWTGGRGEAF
- TRBV7-9 14 ASSTSFGTWNDEQY
- TRBV5-1 11 ASGEGLTYEQY
- TRBV5-6 12 ASSPRGEGQPQH
- TRBV6-2/TRBV6-3 11 ASSPSSSRTAN
TRBD1 TRBV11-2 11 ASSLGTGSGYT
- TRBV7-7 11 ASSPQWGTEAF
- TRBV7-2 12 ASSLAAGNTEAF
TRBD1 TRBV10-2 15 ASSDPQTGVGTGELF
TRBD1 TRBV3-1 12 ASSPSGTGTEQY
- TRBV28 9 ASRRSYEQY
TRBD2 TRBV12-3/TRBV12-4 13 ASTSGGGSYNEQF
- TRBV4-2 13 ASSQEKSGADTQY
TRBD1 TRBV29-1 12 SVVGDRGSHEQY
- TRBV6-2/TRBV6-3 15 APPGPQMGYAKETQY
TRBD2 TRBV3-1 14 ASSLSTGGVGETQY
- TRBV7-9 7 ASSPGPT
- TRBV10-3 11 AISESRSNEQY
- TRBV7-8 12 ASSRQPSTDTQY
- TRBV4-2 15 ASSQDWARGPGDEQF